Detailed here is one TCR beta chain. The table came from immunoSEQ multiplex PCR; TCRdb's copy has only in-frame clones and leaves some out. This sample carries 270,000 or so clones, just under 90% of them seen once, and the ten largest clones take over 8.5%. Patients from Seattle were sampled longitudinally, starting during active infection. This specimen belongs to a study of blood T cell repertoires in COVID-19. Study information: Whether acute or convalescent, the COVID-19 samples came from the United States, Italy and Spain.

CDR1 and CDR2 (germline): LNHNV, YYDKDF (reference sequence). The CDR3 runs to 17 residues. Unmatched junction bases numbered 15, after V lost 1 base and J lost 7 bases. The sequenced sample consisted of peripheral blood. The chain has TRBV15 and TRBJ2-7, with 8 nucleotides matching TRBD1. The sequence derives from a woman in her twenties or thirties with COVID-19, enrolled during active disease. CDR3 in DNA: TGTGCCACCAGCAGAGGTTTATTTATGGGACAGGACGGGGAGCAGTACTTC. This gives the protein CATSRGLFMGQDGEQYF.